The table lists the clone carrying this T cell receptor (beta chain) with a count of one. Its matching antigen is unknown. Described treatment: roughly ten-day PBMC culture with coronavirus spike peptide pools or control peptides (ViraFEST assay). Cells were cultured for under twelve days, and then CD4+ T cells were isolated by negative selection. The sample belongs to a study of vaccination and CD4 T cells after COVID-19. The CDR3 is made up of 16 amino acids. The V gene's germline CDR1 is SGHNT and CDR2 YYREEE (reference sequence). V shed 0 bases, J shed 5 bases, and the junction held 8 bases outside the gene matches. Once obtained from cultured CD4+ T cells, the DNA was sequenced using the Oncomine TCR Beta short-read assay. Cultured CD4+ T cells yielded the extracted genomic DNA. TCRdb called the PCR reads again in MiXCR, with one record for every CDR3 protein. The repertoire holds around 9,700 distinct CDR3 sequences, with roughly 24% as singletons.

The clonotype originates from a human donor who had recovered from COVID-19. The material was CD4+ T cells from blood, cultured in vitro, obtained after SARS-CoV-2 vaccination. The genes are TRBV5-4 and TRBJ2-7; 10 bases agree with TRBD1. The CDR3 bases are TGTGCCAGCAGCTTGGGGCCGGGACAGGGGTTTGACGAGCAGTACTTC. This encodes CASSLGPGQGFDEQYF.